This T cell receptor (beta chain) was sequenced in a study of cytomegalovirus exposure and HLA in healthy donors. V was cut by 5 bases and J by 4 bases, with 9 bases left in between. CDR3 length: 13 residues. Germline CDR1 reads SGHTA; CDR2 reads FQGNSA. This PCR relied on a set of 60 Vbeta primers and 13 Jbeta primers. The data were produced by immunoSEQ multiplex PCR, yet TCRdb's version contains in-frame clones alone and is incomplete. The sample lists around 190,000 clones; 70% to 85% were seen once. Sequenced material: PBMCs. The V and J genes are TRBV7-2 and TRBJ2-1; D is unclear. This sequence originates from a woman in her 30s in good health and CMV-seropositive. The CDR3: CASSLGFYNEQFF. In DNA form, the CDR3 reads TGTGCCAGCAGCCTCGGGTTTTACAATGAGCAGTTCTTC.